This record concerns one T cell receptor beta chain sequence. Antigen: not known. Libraries were prepared by immunoSEQ multiplex PCR; TCRdb keeps only in-frame clonotypes and omits some of them. The sample carries more than 95,000 clones, about 87% recorded once. Cycle 7 day 1, cycle 4 day 1, and baseline were the timepoints at which blood was sampled. The CDR3 is 14 residues long. V lost 8 bases and J lost 3; bases outside the gene matches: 8. Germline CDR1 and CDR2: MDHEN and SYDVKM. These data belong to a study of OX40 agonist ivuxolimab in advanced cancers. At the level of the study: A partial response was reached by three patients: one with hepatocellular carcinoma and two with cutaneous melanoma. Whole-study findings and limits: The CD4+ and CD8+ T cells in the blood had expanded clonally by week 6 at 0.1 to 3.0 mg/kg.

The specimen was CD4+ or CD8+ T cells sorted from blood, collected in a trial of the OX40 agonist ivuxolimab. V is TRBV28 and J is TRBJ2-5; 8 nucleotides agree with TRBD1. This TCR came from an adult with an advanced solid tumor such as melanoma, head and neck, liver or kidney cancer. The CDR3 nucleotides are TGTGCCAGCTTCCCAGGACAGGGAGAAGAGACCCAGTACTTC. The encoded protein is CASFPGQGEETQYF.